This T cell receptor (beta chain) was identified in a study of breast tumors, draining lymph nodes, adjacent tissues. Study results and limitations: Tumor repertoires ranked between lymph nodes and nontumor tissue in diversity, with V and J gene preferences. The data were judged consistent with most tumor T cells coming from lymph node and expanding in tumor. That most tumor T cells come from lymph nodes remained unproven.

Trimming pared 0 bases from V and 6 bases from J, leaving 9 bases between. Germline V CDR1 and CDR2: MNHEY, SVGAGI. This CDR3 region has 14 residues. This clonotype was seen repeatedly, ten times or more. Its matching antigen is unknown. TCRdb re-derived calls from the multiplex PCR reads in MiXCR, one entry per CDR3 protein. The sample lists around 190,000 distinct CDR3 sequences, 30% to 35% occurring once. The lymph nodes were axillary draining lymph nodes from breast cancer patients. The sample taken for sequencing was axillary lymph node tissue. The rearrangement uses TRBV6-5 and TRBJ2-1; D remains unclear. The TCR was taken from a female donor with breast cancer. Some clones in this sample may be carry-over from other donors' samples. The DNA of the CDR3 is TGTGCCAGCAGTTACTCGAAAGAGACCAATGAGCAGTTCTTC. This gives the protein CASSYSKETNEQFF.